This T cell receptor beta chain was captured in a study of cytomegalovirus exposure and HLA in healthy donors. General study points: Some V segments (TRBV6-2 and TRBV6-3 among them) were excluded as indistinguishable.

A remark on this clone: The antigen is undetermined.

Germline V gives CDR1 MNHEY, CDR2 SMNVEV (reference sequence). The length of the CDR3 is 16 residues. V trimming: 6 bases; J trimming: 0 bases; junction bases outside the gene matches: 7. The PCR was carried out with 60 Vbeta primers and 13 Jbeta primers. Sequencing used immunoSEQ multiplex PCR; TCRdb keeps in-frame clones, though not all of them. The data show around 200,000 clones, with more than 65% seen just once and about 1.5% held by the top ten. The source material was PBMCs. The clonotype comes from a man aged 50 to 60 in good health and CMV-seronegative. This chain connects TRBV27 to TRBJ1-4, with 7 bases fitting TRBD1. The CDR3 DNA reads as TGTGCCAGCAGGACAGGGTGGGGATCAACTAATGAAAAACTGTTTTTT. Translated: CASRTGWGSTNEKLFF.